This T cell receptor (beta chain) derives from a study of beta chain features in type 1 diabetes. Germline V lookup: CDR1 SGHVS, CDR2 FQNEAQ. This CDR3 has 13 residues. V was clipped by 5 bases and J by 5 bases, with 12 bases between them. Study-wide points: Sampled from patients, naive, central memory and Treg TCRB repertoires appeared more similar than those sampled from healthy donors. TCRB CDR3 length was moderately but significantly reduced in all four CD4+ subsets of Type 1 diabetes patients. When VDJ junctions were examined, type 1 diabetes patients showed fewer insertions and more deletions. The influence of HLA type on TCRB rearrangement stayed undetermined. Cells with high TCR expression could be over-represented by cDNA sequencing.

Remarks on this clone: Its antigen remains unknown.

Expressed TCRB transcripts were sequenced, since all the RNA that had been isolated was reverse transcribed. The method was immunoSEQ multiplex PCR; TCRdb's version includes in-frame clones alone and lacks a portion of them. The sample consists of over 40,000 clones, approximately 72% of them appearing once. The receptor was derived from a woman under 30 with type 1 diabetes. The sequenced sample was Tregs from blood. This chain links TRBV7-8 with TRBJ2-5; no reliable D call. CDR3 in amino acids: CASSRRGRETQYF. CDR3 nucleotide sequence: TGTGCCAGCAGCCGACGAGGTCGTGAGACCCAGTACTTC. Full variable domain (remainder filled in from reference TRBV7-8 and TRBJ2-5): GAGVSQSPRYKVAKRGQDVALRCDPISGHVSLFWYQQALGQGPEFLTYFQNEAQLDKSGLPSDRFFAERPEGSVSTLKIQRTQQEDSAVYLCASSRRGRETQYFGPGTRLLVL.